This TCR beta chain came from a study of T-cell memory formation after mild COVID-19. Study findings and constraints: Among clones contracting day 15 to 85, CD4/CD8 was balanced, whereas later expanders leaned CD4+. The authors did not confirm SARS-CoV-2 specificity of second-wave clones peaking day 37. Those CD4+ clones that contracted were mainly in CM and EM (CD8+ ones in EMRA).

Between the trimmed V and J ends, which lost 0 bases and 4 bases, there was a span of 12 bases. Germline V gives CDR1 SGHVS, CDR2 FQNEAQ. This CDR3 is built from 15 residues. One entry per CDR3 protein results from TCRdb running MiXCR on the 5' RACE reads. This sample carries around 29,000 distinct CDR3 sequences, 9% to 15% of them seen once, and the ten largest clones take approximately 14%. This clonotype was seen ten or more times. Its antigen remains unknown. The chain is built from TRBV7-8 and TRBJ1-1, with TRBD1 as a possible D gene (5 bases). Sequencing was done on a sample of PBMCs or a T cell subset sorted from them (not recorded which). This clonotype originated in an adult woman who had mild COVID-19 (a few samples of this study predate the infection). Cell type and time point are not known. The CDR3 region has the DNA TGTGCCAGCAGCTTAGCAAGGGGCTTAAGCACTGAAGCTTTCTTT. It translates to CASSLARGLSTEAFF.